This TCR beta chain derives from a study of blood T cell repertoires in COVID-19 (dated by TCRdb to 2020 to 2022). Broadly, across the study: Samples covering the acute and convalescent phases of COVID-19 were provided by collaborators in the United States, Italy and Spain. The dataset comprised deeply sampled blood TCRbeta repertoires from subjects exposed to, actively infected with, or recovered from COVID-19. Sample metadata almost always included a de-identified subject ID, COVID-19 status, age in years and sex. The material from the prospective study consisted of cDNA or gDNA derived from T cells, B-cell-depleted T cells, or PBMCs. The samples were drawn from two sources: the first 160 participants of the ongoing ImmuneRACE study, and fewer than 1,500 subjects contributed by 6 global collaborators. The repertoires were released in a freely available public database meant as a resource for research on the immune response to SARS-CoV-2. Where available, HLA class I and class II types were taken from metadata supplied by the sample provider and were not determined by assay-based typing.

The collaborating institutions used their own protocols to collect whole blood in K2EDTA tubes. For TCRbeta analysis, collaborators shipped samples in one of three forms: frozen whole blood, isolated PBMCs, or DNA extracted from either of those sample types. This clone was observed a few times. Its antigen is still unknown. Per-base qualities were not stored, and no clone one base away is much larger. What the research found in general, with its limitations: Clinical and demographic metadata were provided uncurated, with the amount varying by source and participant.

V trim: 2 bases; J trim: 6 bases; unmatched bases: 5. CDR1 SEHNR and CDR2 FQNEAQ were looked up in the germline V gene (reference sequence). The CDR3 sequence holds 15 residues, the cysteine and phenylalanine included. CDR3 DNA only is kept here, 45 bases in frame from base 1. The immunoSEQ Assay, a bias-controlled multiplex PCR, was used to amplify TCRbeta CDR3 regions from genomic DNA. In the original analysis: The number of nucleated cells in each sample was estimated from the amplification of reference gene primers within the assay. Sequence reads were collapsed and filtered to measure the absolute abundance of every unique TCRbeta CDR3 rearrangement. Productive Simpson clonality was computed per sample as the square root of Simpson's diversity index over productive rearrangements. TCRdb carries this immuneACCESS record with in-frame sequences only. Its versions omit some clonotypes, under half of them owing to an unresolved V gene in the studies checked, with the rest unexplained. V, J and clone size were drawn from that table, and D and trimming were deduced from the DNA. The sample table shows nearly 95,000 clones, and more than 70% are seen once. The top ten hold around 7% of the sample.

The receptor was derived from a human donor with acute or convalescent COVID-19. The donor label of this sample is uncertain. Here the chain combines TRBV7-9 and TRBJ1-5, with 9 bases aligning to TRBD1. The sequenced sample was peripheral blood. The DNA sequence is given as TGTGCCAGCAGCTTAACCACAGGGGGCCCTCAGCCCCAGCATTTT. It translates to CASSLTTGGPQPQHF.